The source of this T cell receptor (beta chain) is a study of CD8 T cells in ankylosing spondylitis. Overall study results and limits: It appeared that ankylosing spondylitis blood was characterized by a TCR beta motif of several highly homologous variants.

CDR3 size: 13 residues. Germline V CDR1 and CDR2: KGHSH, LQKENI. V lost 5 bases, J lost 2 bases, and 10 bases lay in between. Researchers built TCR beta libraries using quantitative 5'-RACE with molecular barcodes. TCRdb fed the 5' RACE reads into MiXCR, producing one record per CDR3 protein. Found here are approximately 300,000 distinct CDR3 sequences, roughly 8% of them singletons; the top ten hold roughly 15%. This clonotype was counted many times. As yet, its antigen is unknown. Sequenced material: blood, either unsorted or a sorted T cell fraction (not recorded which). The chain is built from TRBV18 and TRBJ2-7; weak D call: TRBD1 (5 bases). The TCR was taken from a male donor with ankylosing spondylitis. The CDR3 loop reads CASSEQETYEQYF. The CDR3 nucleotides are TGTGCCAGCTCAGAACAGGAGACCTACGAGCAGTACTTC.